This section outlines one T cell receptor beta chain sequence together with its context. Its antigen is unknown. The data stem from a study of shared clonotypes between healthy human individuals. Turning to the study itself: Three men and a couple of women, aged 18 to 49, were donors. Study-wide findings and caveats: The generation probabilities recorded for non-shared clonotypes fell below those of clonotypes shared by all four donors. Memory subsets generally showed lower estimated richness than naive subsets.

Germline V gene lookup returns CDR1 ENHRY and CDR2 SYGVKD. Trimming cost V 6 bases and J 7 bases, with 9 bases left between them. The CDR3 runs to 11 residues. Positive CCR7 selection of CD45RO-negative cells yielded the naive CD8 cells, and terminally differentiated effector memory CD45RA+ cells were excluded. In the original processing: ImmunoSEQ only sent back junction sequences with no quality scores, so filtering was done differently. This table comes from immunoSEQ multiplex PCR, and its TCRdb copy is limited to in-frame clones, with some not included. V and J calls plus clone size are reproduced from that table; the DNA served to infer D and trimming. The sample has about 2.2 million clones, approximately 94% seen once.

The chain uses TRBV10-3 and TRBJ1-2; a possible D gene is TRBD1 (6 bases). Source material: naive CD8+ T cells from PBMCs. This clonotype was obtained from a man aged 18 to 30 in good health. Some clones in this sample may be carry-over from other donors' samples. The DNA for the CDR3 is TGTGCCATCAGAACAGGGAGTGGCTACACCTTC. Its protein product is CAIRTGSGYTF.